The 4 T cell receptor beta chains given below trace back to one sample, sequenced in a study of Graves' ophthalmopathy and Graves' hyperthyroidism. The authors amplified TCR beta CDR3 regions, and they did so from RNA transcripts for repertoire sequencing. Amplification began with first-round RT-PCR using HTBI primers, then second-round multiplex PCR was performed. One entry per CDR3 protein results from TCRdb running MiXCR on the multiplex PCR reads. The sample comprises some 380,000 distinct CDR3 sequences, over 15% of which are singletons, and approximately 7% rests with the top ten. Sequencing input: peripheral blood. The origin of the receptors is a woman aged 18-30 years with stable Graves' hyperthyroidism.

This clonotype was counted many times. V is TRBV19 and J is TRBJ2-5, with D tentatively TRBD1 or TRBD2 (5 bases each). The germline V gene encodes CDR1 LNHDA and CDR2 SQIVND (reference sequence). Trimming cost V 3 bases and J 3 bases, with 8 bases left between them. The CDR3 contains 13 residues. The CDR3 coding sequence is TGTGCCAGTAGTATTCTGGGGGAAGAGACCCAGTACTTC. It translates to CASSILGEETQYF.

Ten or more counts support this clonotype. The chain uses TRBV27 and TRBJ1-2; no firm D call. Germline V CDR1 and CDR2: MNHEY, SMNVEV (reference sequence). Trimming took 4 bases from V and 3 from J, leaving 12 bases between them. CDR3 length equals 14 residues. CDR3 DNA sequence: TGTGCCAGCAGTTCGCCAGGAGGCTACTATGGCTACACCTTC. Translated, it gives CASSSPGGYYGYTF.

This clonotype has ten or more counts. The chain uses TRBV4-1 and TRBJ1-2; 7 bases agree with TRBD1. The length of the CDR3 is 15 residues. The V segment lost 2 bases and the J segment 6 bases; nucleotides outside the gene matches: 9. The germline gives CDR1 MGHRA, CDR2 YSYEKL. As DNA, the CDR3 is TGCGCCAGCAGCCAACCCGGACAGGTAGGGGATGGCTACACCTTC. This translates into CASSQPGQVGDGYTF.

This clonotype appeared many times. The V and J genes are TRBV20-1 and TRBJ1-6; TRBD1 is a possible D gene (5 bases). With 0 bases removed from V and 7 bases from J, the gap between germline ends came to 13 bases. CDR3 length equals 15 residues. Germline-derived CDR1 and CDR2 are DFQATT and SNEGSKA (reference sequence). CDR3 in DNA: TGCAGTGCTAGAGATTGGGGGAAAGTGAATTCACCCCTCCACTTT. It is translated as CSARDWGKVNSPLHF.